This entry lists 12 T cell receptor beta chains sequenced from one sample in a study of blood T cell repertoires in COVID-19. Sequenced by immunoSEQ multiplex PCR; TCRdb stores in-frame clones only, minus some. In the table there are around 250,000 clones, roughly 90% of which are singletons. Sequenced input: PBMCs or T cells enriched from blood (not recorded which). The receptors shown here come from a man aged 35-49 years who had been exposed to COVID-19.

V usage is TRBV18 and J usage is TRBJ2-3; a weak D match, TRBD2 (5 bases). The germline gives CDR1 KGHSH, CDR2 LQKENI. This CDR3 spans 16 amino acids. Trimming shortened V by 5 bases and J by 2 bases, and 17 bases separated the two germline ends. CDR3 coding DNA: TGTGCCAGCTCAAAAGAAAGCGGTATTATCACAGATACGCAGTATTTT. It encodes CASSKESGIITDTQYF.

CDR3 sequence: CASSALSLGYGYTF. In DNA, the CDR3 is TGTGCCAGCAGTGCCCTGTCCCTCGGCTATGGCTACACCTTC. The chain uses TRBV27 and TRBJ1-2; unclear D gene. The V gene lost 5 bases and the J gene lost 4 bases, with 14 bases spanning the gap. This CDR3 spans 14 amino acids. The germline gives CDR1 MNHEY, CDR2 SMNVEV (reference sequence).

CDR3 sequence (DNA): TGTGCCAGCAGCCAAGGCGGGACAGTTCAAGAGACCCAGTACTTC. Translated: CASSQGGTVQETQYF. V usage is TRBV14 and J usage is TRBJ2-5; D perhaps matches TRBD1 (7 bases). The CDR3 runs to 15 residues. Germline values: CDR1 SGHDN, CDR2 FVKESK. Trimming removed 1 base from V and 2 bases from J, with 11 bases in between.

V usage is TRBV28 and J usage is TRBJ1-2; TRBD1 agrees at 7 bases. Per the germline V gene, CDR1 is MDHEN and CDR2 is SYDVKM. V lost 2 bases to trimming and J lost 7 bases; unmatched junction nucleotides: 7. The CDR3 has 14 residues. CDR3 amino acids: CASSLGRGSGGYTF. The CDR3 DNA reads TGTGCCAGCAGTTTAGGCAGGGGGTCCGGTGGCTACACCTTC.

Points on this clone: Other DNA sequences in the sample encode the same CDR3. The chain is built from TRBV28 and TRBJ2-7; D possibly corresponds to TRBD2 (5 bases). Germline V gene lookup returns CDR1 MDHEN and CDR2 SYDVKM. The CDR3 spans 12 residues. Trimming left V 5 bases short and J 4 bases short, with 9 bases between. The CDR3 DNA reads TGTGCCAGCAGTCTCTCGGGGTACGAGCAGTACTTC. Protein: CASSLSGYEQYF.

This rearrangement joins TRBV30 to TRBJ2-7; 9 bases match TRBD1. V shed 1 base and J 3 bases; nucleotides not matched to a gene: 1. This CDR3 has 13 residues. In germline, CDR1 is GTSNPN, CDR2 SVGIG (reference sequence). In DNA, the CDR3 is TGTGCCTGGAGTGCGGACAGGGGCTACGAGCAGTACTTC. This encodes CAWSADRGYEQYF.

The CDR3 DNA reads TGTGCTAGTGGTTTGCGGTTATATGGCTACACCTTC. This codes for CASGLRLYGYTF. The genes are TRBV12-5 and TRBJ1-2; D is unclear. The CDR3 spans 12 residues. Germline V gives CDR1 LGHNT, CDR2 FRNRAP. V lost 2 bases to trimming and J lost 5 bases, with 6 bases between them.

The chain carries TRBV2 and TRBJ1-1; D is unresolved. There are 14 residues in the CDR3. Trimming shortened V by 7 bases and J by 5 bases, and 17 bases separated the two germline ends. CDR1 SNHLY and CDR2 FYNNEI come from the germline V gene. CDR3: CASTRDSRETEAFF. DNA of the CDR3: TGTGCCAGCACACGGGATTCGAGAGAAACTGAAGCTTTCTTT.

V is TRBV20-1 and J is TRBJ2-5; TRBD1 aligns across 8 bases. J was trimmed by 5 bases and V by 5 bases; bases with no gene match: 1. The germline V gene has CDR1 DFQATT and CDR2 SNEGSKA (reference sequence). The CDR3 loop spans 11 amino acids. In DNA form, the CDR3 reads TGCAGTGCTTGGGACAGGGAGACCCAGTACTTC. This encodes CSAWDRETQYF.

The chain is built from TRBV11-2 and TRBJ1-4; D gene ambiguous. Germline CDR1 reads SGHAT; CDR2 reads FQNNGV. This CDR3 contains 13 residues. Trimming shortened V by 5 bases and J by 8 bases, and 12 bases separated the two germline ends. The CDR3 is CASSPDRGEKLFF. The CDR3 DNA sequence: TGTGCCAGCAGCCCCGACCGAGGAGAAAAACTGTTTTTT.

The chain joins TRBV6-5 to TRBJ1-5; TRBD1 agrees at 8 bases. The CDR3 sequence is 16 residues long. V lost 2 bases and J lost 6; bases outside the gene matches: 9. The V gene's germline CDR1 is MNHEY and CDR2 SVGAGI. The CDR3 here is CASSYVAGGLFQPQHF. The CDR3 DNA reads TGTGCCAGCAGTTACGTCGCAGGGGGCTTATTTCAGCCCCAGCATTTT.

The sample holds one count of this clone. The chain links TRBV21-1 to TRBJ2-3; no check of the table's D call, TRBD1, against the DNA was made. TRBV21-1 corresponds to a pseudogene. The CDR3 spans 24 residues. The CDR3 sequence is CASSNQDPERKSGGTSYSTDTQYF. The CDR3 region has the DNA TGTGCCAGCAGCAACCAGGACCCTGAAAGAAAATCAGGGGGAACCTCCTATAGCACAGATACGCAGTATTTT.